This T cell receptor (beta chain) stems from a study of Graves' ophthalmopathy and Graves' hyperthyroidism. General observations from the study: Blood contained most expanded thyroid clonotypes exceeding 0.001 frequency. Prediction of ophthalmopathy progression reached roughly 70% sensitivity and approximately 75% specificity.

RNA transcripts yielded amplified TCR beta CDR3 regions. The workflow started with a first-round RT-PCR run with HTBI primers and then moved on to a second-round multiplex PCR. Via MiXCR, TCRdb re-called the multiplex PCR reads, giving one row per CDR3 protein. This sample yields over a million distinct CDR3 sequences, of which about 40% are seen a single time; over 8.5% belongs to the top ten. Concerning this clonotype: Antigen: not known. The junction departs from the called germline gene at one end, perhaps through a read error.

Among the hyperthyroidism patients, all were newly diagnosed, aged 18 to 65, with under 2 months' duration. Other autoimmune diseases, uncontrolled infections, pregnancy and lactation each led to patient exclusion. The TCR sequence derives from an adult man with Graves' hyperthyroidism. The specimen was peripheral blood or thyroid tissue (not recorded which).

CDR3 sequence (DNA): TGTGCCAGCAGTGAAGAGTTAAACTATGTCTACACCTTC. This codes for CASSEELNYVYTF. The V call is TRBV12-3 or TRBV12-4, the J call TRBJ1-2; the D is unclear. CDR3 length equals 13 residues.